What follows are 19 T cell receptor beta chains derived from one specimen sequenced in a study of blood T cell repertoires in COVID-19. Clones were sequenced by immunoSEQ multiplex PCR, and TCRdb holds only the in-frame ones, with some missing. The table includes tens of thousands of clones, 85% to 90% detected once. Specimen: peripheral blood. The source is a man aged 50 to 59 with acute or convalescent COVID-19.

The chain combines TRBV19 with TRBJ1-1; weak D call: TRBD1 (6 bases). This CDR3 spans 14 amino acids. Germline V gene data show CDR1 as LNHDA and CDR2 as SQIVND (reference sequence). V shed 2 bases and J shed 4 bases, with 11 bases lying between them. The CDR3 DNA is TGTGCCAGTAGTATACAGGGGAGGGCCACTGAAGCTTTCTTT. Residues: CASSIQGRATEAFF.

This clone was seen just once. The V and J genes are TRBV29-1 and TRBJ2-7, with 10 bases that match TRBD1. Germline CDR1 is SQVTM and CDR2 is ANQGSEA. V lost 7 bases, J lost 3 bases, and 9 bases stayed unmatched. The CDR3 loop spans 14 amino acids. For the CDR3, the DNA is TGCAGCGCAAAAAAGGGACAGGGGAACTACGAGCAGTACTTC. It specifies CSAKKGQGNYEQYF.

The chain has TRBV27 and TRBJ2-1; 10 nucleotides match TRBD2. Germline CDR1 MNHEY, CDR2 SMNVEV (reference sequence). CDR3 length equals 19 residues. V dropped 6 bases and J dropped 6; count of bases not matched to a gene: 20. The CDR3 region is CASSRGTSATLLPANEQFF. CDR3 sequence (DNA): TGTGCCAGCAGCCGAGGGACTAGCGCCACGCTCCTACCAGCCAATGAGCAGTTCTTC.

CDR3 in amino acids: CASSIQASSGELFF. The DNA for the CDR3 is TGTGCCAGTAGTATACAAGCGTCGAGCGGGGAGCTGTTTTTT. The rearrangement joins TRBV19 to TRBJ2-2; D is unclear. The length of the CDR3 is 14 residues. Trimming removed 2 bases at V and 7 bases at J, with 11 bases between. The germline gives CDR1 LNHDA, CDR2 SQIVND (reference sequence).

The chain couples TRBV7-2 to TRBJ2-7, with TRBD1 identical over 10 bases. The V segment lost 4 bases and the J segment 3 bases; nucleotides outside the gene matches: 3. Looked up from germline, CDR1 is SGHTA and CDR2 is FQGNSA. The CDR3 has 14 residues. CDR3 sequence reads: CASSYRDRGYEQYF. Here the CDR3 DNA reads TGTGCCAGCAGCTACCGGGACAGGGGCTACGAGCAGTACTTC. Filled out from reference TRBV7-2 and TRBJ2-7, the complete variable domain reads GAGVSQSPSNKVTEKGKDVELRCDPISGHTALYWYRQSLGQGLEFLIYFQGNSAPDKSGLPSDRFSAERTGGSVSTLTIQRTQQEDSAVYLCASSYRDRGYEQYFGPGTRLTVT.

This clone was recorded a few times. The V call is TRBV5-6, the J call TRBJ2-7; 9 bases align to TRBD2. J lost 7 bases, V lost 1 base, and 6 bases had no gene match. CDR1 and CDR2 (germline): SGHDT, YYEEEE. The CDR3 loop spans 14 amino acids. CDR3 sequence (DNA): TGTGCCAGCAGCTTGACTAGCGGGTCCGCGGAGCAGTACTTC. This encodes CASSLTSGSAEQYF. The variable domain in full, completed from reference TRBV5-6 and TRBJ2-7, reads DAGVTQSPTHLIKTRGQQVTLRCSPKSGHDTVSWYQQALGQGPQFIFQYYEEEERQRGNFPDRFSGHQFPNYSSELNVNALLLGDSALYLCASSLTSGSAEQYFGPGTRLTVT.

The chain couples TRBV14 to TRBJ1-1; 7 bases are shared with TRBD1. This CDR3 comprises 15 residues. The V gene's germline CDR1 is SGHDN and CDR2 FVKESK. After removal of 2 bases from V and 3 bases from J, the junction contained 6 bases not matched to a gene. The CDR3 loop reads CASSQYVTGDTEAFF. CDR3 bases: TGTGCCAGCAGCCAATATGTCACAGGGGACACTGAAGCTTTCTTT.

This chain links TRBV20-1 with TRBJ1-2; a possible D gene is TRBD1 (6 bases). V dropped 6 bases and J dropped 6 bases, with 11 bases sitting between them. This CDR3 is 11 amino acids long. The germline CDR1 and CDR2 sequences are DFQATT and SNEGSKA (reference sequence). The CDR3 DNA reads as TGCAGTGCCCTCACAGGGAATGGCTACACCTTC. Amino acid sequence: CSALTGNGYTF.

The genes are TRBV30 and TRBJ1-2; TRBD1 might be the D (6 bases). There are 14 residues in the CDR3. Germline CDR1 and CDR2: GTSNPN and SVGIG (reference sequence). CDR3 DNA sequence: TGTGCACAAATCCCCCAGGGGCGCCTGGAGGGCTACACCTTC. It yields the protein CAQIPQGRLEGYTF.

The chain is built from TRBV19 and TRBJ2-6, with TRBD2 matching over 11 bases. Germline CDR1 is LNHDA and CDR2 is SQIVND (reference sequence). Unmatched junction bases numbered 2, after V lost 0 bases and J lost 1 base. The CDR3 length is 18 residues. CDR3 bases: TGTGCCAGTAGTATAGATCGACTAGCGGGATCTGGGGCCAACGTCCTGACTTTC. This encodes CASSIDRLAGSGANVLTF.

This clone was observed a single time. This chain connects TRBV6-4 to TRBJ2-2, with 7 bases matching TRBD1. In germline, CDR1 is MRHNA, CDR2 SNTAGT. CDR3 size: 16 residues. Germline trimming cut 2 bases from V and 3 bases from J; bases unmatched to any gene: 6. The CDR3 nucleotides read TGTGCCAGCAGTGACGAGGAACAGGGGTACACCGGGGAGCTGTTTTTT. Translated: CASSDEEQGYTGELFF.

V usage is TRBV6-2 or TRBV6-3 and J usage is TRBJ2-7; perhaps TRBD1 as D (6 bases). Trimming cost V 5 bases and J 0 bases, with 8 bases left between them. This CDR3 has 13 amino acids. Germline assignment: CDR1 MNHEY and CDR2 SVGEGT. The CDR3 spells CASSRDISYEQYF. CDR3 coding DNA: TGTGCCAGCAGTAGGGACATCTCCTACGAGCAGTACTTC.

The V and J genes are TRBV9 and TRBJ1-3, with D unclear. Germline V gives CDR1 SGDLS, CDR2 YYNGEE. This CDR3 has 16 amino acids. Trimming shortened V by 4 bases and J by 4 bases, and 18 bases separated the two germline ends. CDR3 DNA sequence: TGTGCCAGCAGCCTGGAGACCGGAACCTGGGGAAACACCATATATTTT. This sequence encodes CASSLETGTWGNTIYF.

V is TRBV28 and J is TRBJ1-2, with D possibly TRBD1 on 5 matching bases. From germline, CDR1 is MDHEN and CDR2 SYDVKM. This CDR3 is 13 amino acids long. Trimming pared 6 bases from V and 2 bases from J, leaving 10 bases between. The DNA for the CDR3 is TGTGCCAGCAGGCCGACAGAGAACTATGGCTACACCTTC. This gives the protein CASRPTENYGYTF.

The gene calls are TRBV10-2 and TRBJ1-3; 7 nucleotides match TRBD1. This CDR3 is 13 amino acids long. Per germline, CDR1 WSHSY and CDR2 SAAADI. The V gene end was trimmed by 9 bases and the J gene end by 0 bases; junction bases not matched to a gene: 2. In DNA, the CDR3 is TGCGCCAGTCGACAGGGCTCTGGAAACACCATATATTTT. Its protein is CASRQGSGNTIYF.

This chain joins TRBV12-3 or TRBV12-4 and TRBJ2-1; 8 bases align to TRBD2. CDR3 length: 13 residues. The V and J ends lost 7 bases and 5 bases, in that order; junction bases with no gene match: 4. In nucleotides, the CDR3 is TGTGCCAGCATCAGAGCGGGAGACAATGAGCAGTTCTTC. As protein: CASIRAGDNEQFF.

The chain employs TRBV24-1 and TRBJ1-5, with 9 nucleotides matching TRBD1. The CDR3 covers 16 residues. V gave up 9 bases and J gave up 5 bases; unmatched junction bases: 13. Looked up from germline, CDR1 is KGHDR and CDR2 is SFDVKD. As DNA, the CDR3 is TGTGCCACCTTTGCGGGACAGGGAAGAGGGGATCAGCCCCAGCATTTT. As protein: CATFAGQGRGDQPQHF.

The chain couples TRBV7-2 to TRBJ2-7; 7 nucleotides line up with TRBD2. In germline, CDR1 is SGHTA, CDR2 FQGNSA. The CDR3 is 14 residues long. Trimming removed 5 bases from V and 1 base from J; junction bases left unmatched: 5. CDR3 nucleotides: TGTGCCAGCAGCCGCGGACTAGTTTCCTACGAGCAGTACTTC. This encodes CASSRGLVSYEQYF.

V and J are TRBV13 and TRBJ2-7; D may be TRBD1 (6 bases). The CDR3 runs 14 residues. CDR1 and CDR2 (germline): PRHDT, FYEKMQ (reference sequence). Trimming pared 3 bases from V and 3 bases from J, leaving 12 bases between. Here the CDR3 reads CASSFRGGHYEQYF. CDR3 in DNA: TGTGCCAGCAGCTTTCGAGGGGGACACTACGAGCAGTACTTC.